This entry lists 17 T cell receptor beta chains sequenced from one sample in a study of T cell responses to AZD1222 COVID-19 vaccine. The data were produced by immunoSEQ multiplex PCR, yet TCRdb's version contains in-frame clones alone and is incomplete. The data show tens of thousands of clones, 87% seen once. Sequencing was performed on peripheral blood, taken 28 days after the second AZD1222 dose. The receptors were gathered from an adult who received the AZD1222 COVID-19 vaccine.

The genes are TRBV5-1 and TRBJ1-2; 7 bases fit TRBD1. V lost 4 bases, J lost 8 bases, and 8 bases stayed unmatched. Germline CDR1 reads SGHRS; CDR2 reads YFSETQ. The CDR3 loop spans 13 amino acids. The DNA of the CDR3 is TGCGCCAGCAGCGCTGCAGGGGGAGGAGGCTACACCTTC. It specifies CASSAAGGGGYTF.

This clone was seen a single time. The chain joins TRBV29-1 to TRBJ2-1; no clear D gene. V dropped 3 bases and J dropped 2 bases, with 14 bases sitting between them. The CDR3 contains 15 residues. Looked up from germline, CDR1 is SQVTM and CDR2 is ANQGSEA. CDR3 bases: TGCAGCGTTGAGACCCCAACAGCGACCTACAATGAGCAGTTCTTC. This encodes CSVETPTATYNEQFF.

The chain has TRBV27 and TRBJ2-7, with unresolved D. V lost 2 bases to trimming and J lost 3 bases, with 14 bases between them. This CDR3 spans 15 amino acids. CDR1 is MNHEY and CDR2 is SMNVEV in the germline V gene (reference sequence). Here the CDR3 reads CASSLGPVGNYEQYF. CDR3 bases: TGTGCCAGCAGTTTAGGCCCGGTAGGGAACTACGAGCAGTACTTC.

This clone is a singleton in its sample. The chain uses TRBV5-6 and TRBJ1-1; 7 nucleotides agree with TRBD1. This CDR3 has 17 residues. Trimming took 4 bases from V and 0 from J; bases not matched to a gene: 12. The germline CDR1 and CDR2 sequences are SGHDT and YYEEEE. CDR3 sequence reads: CASSPQGGRFLNTEAFF. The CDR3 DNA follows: TGTGCCAGCAGCCCCCAGGGGGGGAGGTTTTTGAACACTGAAGCTTTCTTT.

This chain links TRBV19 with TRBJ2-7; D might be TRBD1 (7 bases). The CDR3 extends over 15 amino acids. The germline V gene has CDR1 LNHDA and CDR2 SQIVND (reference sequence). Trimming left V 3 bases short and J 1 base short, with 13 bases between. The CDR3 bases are TGTGCCAGTAGTATCGCCGCGGGACAGTCCTACGAGCAGTACTTC. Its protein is CASSIAAGQSYEQYF.

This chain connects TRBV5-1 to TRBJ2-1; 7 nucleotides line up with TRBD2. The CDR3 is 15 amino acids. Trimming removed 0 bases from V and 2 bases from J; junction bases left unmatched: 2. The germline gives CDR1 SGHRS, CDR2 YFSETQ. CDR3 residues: CASSLDLAAYNEQFF. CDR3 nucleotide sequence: TGCGCCAGCAGCTTGGACCTAGCGGCCTACAATGAGCAGTTCTTC.

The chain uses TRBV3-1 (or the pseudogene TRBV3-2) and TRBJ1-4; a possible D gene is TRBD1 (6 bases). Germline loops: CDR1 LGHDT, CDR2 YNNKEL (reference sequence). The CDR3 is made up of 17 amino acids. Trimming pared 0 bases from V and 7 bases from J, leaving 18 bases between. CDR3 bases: TGTGCCAGCAGCCAAGATTCCCCACGGGGGGGCGGTGAAAAACTGTTTTTT. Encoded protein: CASSQDSPRGGGEKLFF.

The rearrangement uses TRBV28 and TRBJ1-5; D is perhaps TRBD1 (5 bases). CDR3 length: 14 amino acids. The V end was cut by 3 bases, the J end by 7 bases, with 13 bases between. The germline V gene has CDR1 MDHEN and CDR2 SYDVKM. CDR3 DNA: TGTGCCAGCAGTTTCCGGCAGGGTCGACAGCCCCAGCATTTT. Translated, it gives CASSFRQGRQPQHF.

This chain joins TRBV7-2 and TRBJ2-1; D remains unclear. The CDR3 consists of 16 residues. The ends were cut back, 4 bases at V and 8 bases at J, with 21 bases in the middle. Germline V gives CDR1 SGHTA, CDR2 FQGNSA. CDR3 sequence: CASSSPVNLRWDEQFF. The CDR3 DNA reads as TGTGCCAGCAGCTCCCCTGTGAACCTGAGATGGGATGAGCAGTTCTTC.

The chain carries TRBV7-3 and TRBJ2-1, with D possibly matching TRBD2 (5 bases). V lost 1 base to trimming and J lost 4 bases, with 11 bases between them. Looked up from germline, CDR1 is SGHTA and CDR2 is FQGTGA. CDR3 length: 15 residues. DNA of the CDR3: TGTGCCAGCAGCTTAATTGGGAGTGCTTACAATGAGCAGTTCTTC. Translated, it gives CASSLIGSAYNEQFF.

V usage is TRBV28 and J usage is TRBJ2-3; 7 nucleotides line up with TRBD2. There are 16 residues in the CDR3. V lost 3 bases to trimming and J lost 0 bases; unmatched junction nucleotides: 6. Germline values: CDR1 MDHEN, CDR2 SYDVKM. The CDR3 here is CASSFQASGSTDTQYF. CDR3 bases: TGTGCCAGCAGTTTCCAGGCTAGCGGCAGCACAGATACGCAGTATTTT.

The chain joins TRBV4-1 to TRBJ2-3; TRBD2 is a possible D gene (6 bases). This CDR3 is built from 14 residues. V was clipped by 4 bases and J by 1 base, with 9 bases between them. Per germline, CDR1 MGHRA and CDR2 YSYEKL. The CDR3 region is CASSRGGGTDTQYF. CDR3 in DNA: TGCGCCAGCAGCCGGGGAGGAGGCACAGATACGCAGTATTTT.

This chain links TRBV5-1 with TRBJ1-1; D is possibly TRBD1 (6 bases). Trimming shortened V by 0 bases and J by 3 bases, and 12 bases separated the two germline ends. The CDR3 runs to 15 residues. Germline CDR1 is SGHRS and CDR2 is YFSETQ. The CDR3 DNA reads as TGCGCCAGCAGCTTGGCAGGACAGTCGTACACTGAAGCTTTCTTT. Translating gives CASSLAGQSYTEAFF.

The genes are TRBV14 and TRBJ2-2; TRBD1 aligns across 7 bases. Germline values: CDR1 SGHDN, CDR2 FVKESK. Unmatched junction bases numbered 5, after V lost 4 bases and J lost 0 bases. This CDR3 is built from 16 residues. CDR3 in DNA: TGTGCCAGCAGCCTTACCGGGACAGCGAACACCGGGGAGCTGTTTTTT. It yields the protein CASSLTGTANTGELFF.

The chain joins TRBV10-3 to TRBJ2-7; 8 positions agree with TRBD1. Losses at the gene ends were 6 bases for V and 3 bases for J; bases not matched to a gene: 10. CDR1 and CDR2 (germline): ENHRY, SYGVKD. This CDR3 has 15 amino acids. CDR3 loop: CAISQRQGLLYEQYF. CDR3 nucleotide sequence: TGTGCCATCAGCCAGAGACAGGGGTTACTCTACGAGCAGTACTTC.

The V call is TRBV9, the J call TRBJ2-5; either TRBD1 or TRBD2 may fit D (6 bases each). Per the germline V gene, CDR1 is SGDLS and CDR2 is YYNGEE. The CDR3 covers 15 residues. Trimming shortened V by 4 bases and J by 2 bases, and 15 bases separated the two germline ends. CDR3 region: CASSFRGQGQETQYF. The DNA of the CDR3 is TGTGCCAGCAGCTTCCGGGGGCAGGGTCAAGAGACCCAGTACTTC.

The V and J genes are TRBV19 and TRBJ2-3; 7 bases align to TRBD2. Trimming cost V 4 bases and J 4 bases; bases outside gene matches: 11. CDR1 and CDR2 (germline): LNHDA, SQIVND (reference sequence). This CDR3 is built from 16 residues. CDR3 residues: CASSTPTSLGSDTQYF. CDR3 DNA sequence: TGTGCCAGTAGTACGCCGACTAGCTTGGGTTCAGATACGCAGTATTTT. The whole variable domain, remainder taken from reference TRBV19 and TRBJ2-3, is DGGITQSPKYLFRKEGQNVTLSCEQNLNHDAMYWYRQDPGQGLRLIYYSQIVNDFQKGDIAEGYSVSREKKESFPLTVTSAQKNPTAFYLCASSTPTSLGSDTQYFGPGTRLTVL.